This T cell receptor beta chain was retrieved from a study of shared T cell receptors in the human thymus. CDR3 length: 15 residues. Germline values: CDR1 WSHSY, CDR2 SAAADI. V dropped 8 bases and J dropped 4 bases, with 20 bases sitting between them. This clone was seen just once. TCRdb keeps only in-frame clones here, not all; method: immunoSEQ multiplex PCR. The profile shows 700,000 or so clones, 70% to 90% of them singletons. The sample also formed part of further work on human thymus T cells. As that report states: Healthy Finnish infants having corrective surgery for congenital heart defects served as donors. Corrective cardiac operations yielded the resected thymus tissue. Gene usage (both V and J) appeared biased in thymic and blood repertoires. Related studies noted strongly shared thymic repertoires across unrelated people.

This chain joins TRBV10-2 and TRBJ2-5; a possible D gene is TRBD1 (6 bases). The receptor's source is a girl in the first two years of life with a congenital heart defect. Sequencing input: thymocytes. The CDR3 nucleotides are TGCGCCAGCCATTCTAAACAGGGTTCTCGAGAGACCCAGTACTTC. Amino acids: CASHSKQGSRETQYF.